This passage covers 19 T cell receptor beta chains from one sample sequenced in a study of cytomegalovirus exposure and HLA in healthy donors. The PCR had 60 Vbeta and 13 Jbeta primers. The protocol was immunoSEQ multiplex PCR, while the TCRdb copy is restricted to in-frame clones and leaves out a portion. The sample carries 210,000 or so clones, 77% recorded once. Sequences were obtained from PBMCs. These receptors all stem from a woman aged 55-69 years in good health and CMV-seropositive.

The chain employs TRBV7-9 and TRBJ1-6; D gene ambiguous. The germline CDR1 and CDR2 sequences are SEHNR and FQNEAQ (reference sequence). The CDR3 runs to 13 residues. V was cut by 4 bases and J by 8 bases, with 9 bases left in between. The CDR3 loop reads CASSSSEDSPLHF. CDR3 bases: TGTGCCAGCAGCTCGTCGGAGGATTCACCCCTCCACTTT. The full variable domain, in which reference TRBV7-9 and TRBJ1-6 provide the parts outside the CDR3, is DTGVSQNPRHKITKRGQNVTFRCDPISEHNRLYWYRQTLGQGPEFLTYFQNEAQLEKSRLLSDRFSAERPKGSFSTLEIQRTEQGDSAMYLCASSSSEDSPLHFGNGTRLTVT.

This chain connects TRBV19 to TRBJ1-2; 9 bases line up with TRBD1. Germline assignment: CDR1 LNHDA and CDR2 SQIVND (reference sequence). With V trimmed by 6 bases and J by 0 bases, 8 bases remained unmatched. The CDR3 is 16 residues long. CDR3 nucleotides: TGTGCCAGTAGCGGACAGGGGTCTCTAGCTAACTATGGCTACACCTTC. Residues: CASSGQGSLANYGYTF.

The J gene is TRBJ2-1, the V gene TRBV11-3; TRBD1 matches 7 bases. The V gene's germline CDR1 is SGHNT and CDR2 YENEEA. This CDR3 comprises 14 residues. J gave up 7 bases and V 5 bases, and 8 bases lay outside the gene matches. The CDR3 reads CASSLRGQANEQFF. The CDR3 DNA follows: TGTGCCAGCAGCCTAAGAGGACAGGCGAATGAGCAGTTCTTC.

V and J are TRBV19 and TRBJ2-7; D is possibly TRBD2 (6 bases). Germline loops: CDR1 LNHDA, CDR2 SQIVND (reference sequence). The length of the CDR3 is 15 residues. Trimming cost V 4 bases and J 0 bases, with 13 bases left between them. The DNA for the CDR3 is TGTGCCAGTAGTAGCGGGACGGCTAGCTCCTACGAGCAGTACTTC. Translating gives CASSSGTASSYEQYF.

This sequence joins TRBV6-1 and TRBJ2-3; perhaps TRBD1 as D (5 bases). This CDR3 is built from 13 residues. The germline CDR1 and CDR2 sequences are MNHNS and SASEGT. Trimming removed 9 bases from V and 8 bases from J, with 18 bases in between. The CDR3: CASRSGSHATQYF. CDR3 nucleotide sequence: TGTGCCAGTCGGTCAGGGTCCCACGCTACGCAGTATTTT.

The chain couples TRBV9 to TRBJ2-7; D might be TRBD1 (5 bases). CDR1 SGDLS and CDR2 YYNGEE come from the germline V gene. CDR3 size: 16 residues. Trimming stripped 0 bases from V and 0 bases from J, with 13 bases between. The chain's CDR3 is CASSVAAGPPSYEQYF. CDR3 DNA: TGTGCCAGCAGCGTAGCTGCAGGGCCACCCTCCTACGAGCAGTACTTC.

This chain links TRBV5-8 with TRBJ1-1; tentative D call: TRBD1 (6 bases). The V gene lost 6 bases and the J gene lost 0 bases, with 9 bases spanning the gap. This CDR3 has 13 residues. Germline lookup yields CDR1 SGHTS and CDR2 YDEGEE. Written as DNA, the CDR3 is TGTGCCAGCAAGACAGGAATGAACACTGAAGCTTTCTTT. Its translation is CASKTGMNTEAFF.

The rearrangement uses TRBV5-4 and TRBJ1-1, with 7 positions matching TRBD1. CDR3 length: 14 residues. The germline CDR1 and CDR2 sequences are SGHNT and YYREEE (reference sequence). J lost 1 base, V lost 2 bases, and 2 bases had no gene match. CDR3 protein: CASSFRDRNTEAFF. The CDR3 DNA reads TGTGCCAGCAGCTTCCGGGACAGGAACACTGAAGCTTTCTTT.

CDR3 coding DNA: TGTGCCAGCGCCAAGGAGGGGGGGCAGCCCCAGCATTTT. It specifies CASAKEGGQPQHF. V is TRBV28 and J is TRBJ1-5; tentatively, D is TRBD1 (6 bases). Trimming removed 8 bases at V and 7 bases at J, with 15 bases between. Germline-derived CDR1 and CDR2 are MDHEN and SYDVKM. The CDR3 spans 13 residues.

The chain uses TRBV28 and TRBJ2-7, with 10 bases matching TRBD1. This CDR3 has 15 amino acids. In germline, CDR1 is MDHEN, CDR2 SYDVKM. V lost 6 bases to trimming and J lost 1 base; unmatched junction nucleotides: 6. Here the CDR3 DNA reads TGTGCCAGCAGGACGGGACAGGGGACTTCCTACGAGCAGTACTTC. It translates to CASRTGQGTSYEQYF. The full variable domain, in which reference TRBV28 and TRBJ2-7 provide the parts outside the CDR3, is DVKVTQSSRYLVKRTGEKVFLECVQDMDHENMFWYRQDPGLGLRLIYFSYDVKMKEKGDIPEGYSVSREKKERFSLILESASTNQTSMYLCASRTGQGTSYEQYFGPGTRLTVT.

Here the CDR3 reads CASRREGRTDTQYF. The CDR3 DNA reads TGTGCCAGCAGGCGGGAGGGGCGCACAGATACGCAGTATTTT. The chain recombines TRBV27 with TRBJ2-3, with 9 bases that match TRBD2. From germline, CDR1 is MNHEY and CDR2 SMNVEV (reference sequence). The CDR3 sequence is 14 residues long. With 6 bases clipped from V and 1 base from J, the junction kept 2 bases outside the gene matches.

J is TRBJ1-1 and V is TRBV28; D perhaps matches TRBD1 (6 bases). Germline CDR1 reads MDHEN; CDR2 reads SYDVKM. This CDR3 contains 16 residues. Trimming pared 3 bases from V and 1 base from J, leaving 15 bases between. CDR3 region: CASSFAWDTRNTEAFF. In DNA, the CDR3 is TGTGCCAGCAGTTTTGCCTGGGACACGAGGAACACTGAAGCTTTCTTT. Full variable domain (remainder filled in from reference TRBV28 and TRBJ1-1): DVKVTQSSRYLVKRTGEKVFLECVQDMDHENMFWYRQDPGLGLRLIYFSYDVKMKEKGDIPEGYSVSREKKERFSLILESASTNQTSMYLCASSFAWDTRNTEAFFGQGTRLTVV.

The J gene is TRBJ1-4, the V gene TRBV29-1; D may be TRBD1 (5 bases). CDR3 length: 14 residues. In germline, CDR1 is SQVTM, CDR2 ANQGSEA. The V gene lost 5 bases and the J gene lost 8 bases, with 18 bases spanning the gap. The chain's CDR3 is CSVQIQVESEKLFF. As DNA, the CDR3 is TGCAGCGTTCAGATACAGGTGGAGAGCGAAAAACTGTTTTTT.

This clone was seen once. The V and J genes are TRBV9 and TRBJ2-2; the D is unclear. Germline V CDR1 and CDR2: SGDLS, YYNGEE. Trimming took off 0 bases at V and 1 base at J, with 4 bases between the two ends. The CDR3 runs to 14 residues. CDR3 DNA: TGTGCCAGCAGCGTAGTCGGGAACACCGGGGAGCTGTTTTTT. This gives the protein CASSVVGNTGELFF.

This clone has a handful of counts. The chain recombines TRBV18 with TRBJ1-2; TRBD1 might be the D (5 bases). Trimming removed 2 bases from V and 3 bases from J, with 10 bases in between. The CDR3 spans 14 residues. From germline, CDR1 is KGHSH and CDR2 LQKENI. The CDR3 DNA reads TGTGCCAGCTCACCAGATGCAGGGTACTATGGCTACACCTTC. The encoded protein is CASSPDAGYYGYTF.

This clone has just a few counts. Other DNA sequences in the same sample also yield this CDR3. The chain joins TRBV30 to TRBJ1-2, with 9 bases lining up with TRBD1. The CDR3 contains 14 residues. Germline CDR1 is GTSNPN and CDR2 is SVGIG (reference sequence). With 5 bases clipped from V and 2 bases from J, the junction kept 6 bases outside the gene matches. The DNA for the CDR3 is TGTGCCTGGGCCGGACAGGGGATCAACTATGGCTACACCTTC. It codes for CAWAGQGINYGYTF.

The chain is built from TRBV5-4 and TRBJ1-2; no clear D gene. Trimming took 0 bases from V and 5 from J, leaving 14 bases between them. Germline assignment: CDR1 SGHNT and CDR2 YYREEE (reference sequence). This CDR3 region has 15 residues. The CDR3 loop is CASSLASRGMYGYTF. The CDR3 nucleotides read TGTGCCAGCAGCTTGGCGAGCCGAGGAATGTATGGCTACACCTTC. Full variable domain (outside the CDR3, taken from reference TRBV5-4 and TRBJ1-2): ETGVTQSPTHLIKTRGQQVTLRCSSQSGHNTVSWYQQALGQGPQFIFQYYREEENGRGNFPPRFSGLQFPNYSSELNVNALELDDSALYLCASSLASRGMYGYTFGSGTRLTVV.

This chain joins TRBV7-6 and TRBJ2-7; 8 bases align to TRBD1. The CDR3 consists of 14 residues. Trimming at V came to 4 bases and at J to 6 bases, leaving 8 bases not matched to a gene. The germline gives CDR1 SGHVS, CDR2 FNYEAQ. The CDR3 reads CASSYGTGQAEQYF. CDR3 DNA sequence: TGTGCCAGCAGCTATGGGACAGGTCAGGCCGAGCAGTACTTC.

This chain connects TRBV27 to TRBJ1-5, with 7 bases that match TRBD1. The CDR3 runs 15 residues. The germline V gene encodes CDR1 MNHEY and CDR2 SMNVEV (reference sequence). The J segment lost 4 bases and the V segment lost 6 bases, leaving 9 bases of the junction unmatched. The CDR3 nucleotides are TGTGCCAGCAGCCCATCCGGGACAGCAAATCAGCCCCAGCATTTT. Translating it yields CASSPSGTANQPQHF.